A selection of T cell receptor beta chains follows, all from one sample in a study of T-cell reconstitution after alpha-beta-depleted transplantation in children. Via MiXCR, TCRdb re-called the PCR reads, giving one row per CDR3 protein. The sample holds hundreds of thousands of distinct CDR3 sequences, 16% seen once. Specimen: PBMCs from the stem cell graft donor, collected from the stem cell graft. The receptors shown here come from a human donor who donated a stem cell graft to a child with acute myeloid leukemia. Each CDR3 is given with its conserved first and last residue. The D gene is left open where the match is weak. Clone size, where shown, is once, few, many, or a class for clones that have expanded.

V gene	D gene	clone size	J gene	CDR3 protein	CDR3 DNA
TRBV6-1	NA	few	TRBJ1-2	CASSERGQEGYTF	TGTGCCAGCAGTGAACGCGGACAAGAGGGCTACACCTTC
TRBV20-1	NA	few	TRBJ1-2	CSAVVPGQIYGYTF	TGCAGTGCTGTTGTTCCGGGACAAATCTATGGCTACACCTTC
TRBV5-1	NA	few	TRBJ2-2	CASSPEPNTGELFF	TGCGCCAGCAGCCCGGAACCGAACACCGGGGAGCTGTTTTTT
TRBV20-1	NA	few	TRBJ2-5	CSANRAPGETQYF	TGCAGTGCTAATAGGGCCCCGGGAGAGACCCAGTACTTC
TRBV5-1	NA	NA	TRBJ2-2	CASSENPAGNTGELFF	TGCGCCAGCAGTGAGAACCCGGCAGGGAACACCGGGGAGCTGTTTTTT
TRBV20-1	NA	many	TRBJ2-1	CSAAREVRDNEQFF	TGCAGTGCCGCCAGGGAGGTGAGGGACAATGAGCAGTTCTTC
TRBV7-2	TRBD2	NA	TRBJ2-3	CASSLYERGGLADTQYF	TGTGCCAGCAGCTTATATGAGCGGGGGGGCCTTGCAGATACGCAGTATTTT
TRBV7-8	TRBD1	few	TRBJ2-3	CASSLVGYRGADTQYF	TGTGCCAGCAGCTTAGTGGGTTACAGGGGGGCAGATACGCAGTATTTT
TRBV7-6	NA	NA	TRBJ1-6	CASSSRRKNSPLHF	TGTGCCAGCAGCTCGAGACGTAAGAATTCACCCCTCCACTTT
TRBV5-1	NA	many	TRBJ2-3	CASSRGVGTDTQYF	TGCGCCAGCAGTCGTGGGGTCGGTACAGATACGCAGTATTTT
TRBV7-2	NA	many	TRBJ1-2	CASVPERAGGGYTF	TGTGCCAGCGTCCCCGAGCGGGCGGGGGGTGGCTACACCTTC
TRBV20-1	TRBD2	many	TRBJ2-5	CSVRTGGKETQYF	TGCAGTGTTAGAACGGGGGGGAAAGAGACCCAGTACTTC
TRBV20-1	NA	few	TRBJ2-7	CSALDRPFYEQYF	TGCAGTGCTCTTGACAGGCCCTTTTACGAGCAGTACTTC
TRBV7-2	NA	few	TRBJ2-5	CASSDPDKFSQYF	TGTGCCAGCAGCGACCCGGACAAGTTCTCCCAGTACTTC
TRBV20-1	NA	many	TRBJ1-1	CSALKPGNTEAFF	TGCAGTGCCCTAAAACCGGGAAACACTGAAGCTTTCTTT
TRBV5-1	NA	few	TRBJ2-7	CASSLASRAYEQYF	TGCGCCAGCAGCTTGGCCTCCAGAGCCTACGAGCAGTACTTC
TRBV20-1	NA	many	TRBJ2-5	CSARSTKETQYF	TGCAGTGCTAGATCTACGAAAGAGACCCAGTACTTC
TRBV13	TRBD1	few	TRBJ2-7	CASSIPGQGPYEQYF	TGTGCCAGCAGCATCCCGGGACAGGGCCCCTACGAGCAGTACTTC
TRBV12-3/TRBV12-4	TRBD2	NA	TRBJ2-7	CASSLVVVAGGKEQYF	TGTGCCAGCAGTTTAGTAGTGGTGGCGGGAGGTAAGGAGCAGTACTTC
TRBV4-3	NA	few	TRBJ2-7	CASSQDSREFTYEQYF	TGCGCCAGCAGCCAAGACAGCAGGGAATTCACTTACGAGCAGTACTTC
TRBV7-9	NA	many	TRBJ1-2	CASSLADGYGYTF	TGTGCCAGCAGCTTAGCTGACGGCTATGGCTACACCTTC
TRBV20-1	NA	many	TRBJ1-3	CSAPQTARSGNTIYF	TGCAGTGCTCCGCAGACAGCTCGCTCTGGAAACACCATATATTTT
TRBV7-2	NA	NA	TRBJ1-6	CASSAPRGAYNSPLHF	TGTGCCAGCAGCGCCCCCAGGGGCGCCTATAATTCACCCCTCCACTTT
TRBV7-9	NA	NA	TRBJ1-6	CASSLLDIHSPLHF	TGTGCCAGCAGCTTACTGGACATCCACTCACCCCTCCACTTT
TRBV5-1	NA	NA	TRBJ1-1	CASSPFRKGHAMNTEAFF	TGCGCCAGCAGCCCGTTTCGCAAAGGGCACGCTATGAACACTGAAGCTTTCTTT
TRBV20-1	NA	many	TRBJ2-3	CSAFRRGTDTQYF	TGCAGTGCTTTTCGACGCGGCACAGATACGCAGTATTTT
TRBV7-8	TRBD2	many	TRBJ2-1	CASSLVGGGAYNEQFF	TGTGCCAGCAGCTTAGTCGGCGGGGGGGCTTACAATGAGCAGTTCTTC
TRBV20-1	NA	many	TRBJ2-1	CSAFMTGRINEQFF	TGCAGTGCTTTTATGACAGGGAGGATCAATGAGCAGTTCTTC
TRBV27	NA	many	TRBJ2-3	CASSFVLTADTQYF	TGTGCCAGCAGTTTTGTCTTGACGGCAGATACGCAGTATTTT